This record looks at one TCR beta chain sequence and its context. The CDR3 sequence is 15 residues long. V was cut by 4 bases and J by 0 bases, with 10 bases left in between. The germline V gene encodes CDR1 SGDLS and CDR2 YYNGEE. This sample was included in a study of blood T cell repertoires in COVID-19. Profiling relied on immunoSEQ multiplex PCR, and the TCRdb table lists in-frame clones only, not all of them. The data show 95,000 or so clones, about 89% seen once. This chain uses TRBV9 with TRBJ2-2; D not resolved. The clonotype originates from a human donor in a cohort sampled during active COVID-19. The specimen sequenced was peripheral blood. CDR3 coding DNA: TGTGCCAGCAGCTGGAGTGGAGCGAACACCGGGGAGCTGTTTTTT. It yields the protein CASSWSGANTGELFF.